A single sample is the source of the 12 T cell receptor beta chains below, sequenced in a study of shared clonotypes between healthy human individuals. Only in-frame clones appear in the TCRdb table, and some are missing; sequencing was by immunoSEQ multiplex PCR. Counted here are 2 million to 2.5 million clones, just over 90% occurring once; the ten biggest clones make up under 0.45%. Sequences were obtained from naive CD4+ T cells from PBMCs. As for subset: CD45RA+ positively selected. These receptors all come from a man aged 18-30 years in good health. Some clones in this sample may be carry-over from other donors' samples.

This clone was found a few times. This chain uses TRBV7-9 with TRBJ1-1; D is possibly TRBD1 (6 bases). Germline loops: CDR1 SEHNR, CDR2 FQNEAQ (reference sequence). The CDR3 is made up of 15 amino acids. Between the trimmed V and J ends, which lost 1 base and 3 bases, there was a span of 12 bases. CDR3 nucleotide sequence: TGTGCCAGCAGCTTAGTTTGGGCAGGGGACACTGAAGCTTTCTTT. It codes for CASSLVWAGDTEAFF.

This sequence joins TRBV9 and TRBJ2-1; tentatively, D is TRBD1 or TRBD2 (6 bases each). Trimming removed 4 bases from V and 2 bases from J, with 13 bases in between. This CDR3 is built from 15 residues. Germline V gene data show CDR1 as SGDLS and CDR2 as YYNGEE. The CDR3: CASSMGGGTYNEQFF. The CDR3 coding sequence is TGTGCCAGCAGCATGGGGGGCGGTACCTACAATGAGCAGTTCTTC.

The chain carries TRBV11-2 and TRBJ2-1; unclear D gene. Germline V gives CDR1 SGHAT, CDR2 FQNNGV. The CDR3 has 16 amino acids. Between the trimmed V and J ends, which lost 5 bases and 0 bases, there was a span of 14 bases. The CDR3 loop is CASSLLSPSSYNEQFF. The CDR3 DNA follows: TGTGCCAGCAGCCTACTTAGCCCAAGCTCCTACAATGAGCAGTTCTTC.

The chain recombines TRBV6-1 with TRBJ2-7; 7 bases fit TRBD1. V lost 5 bases, J lost 0 bases, and 7 bases stayed unmatched. Germline CDR1 and CDR2: MNHNS and SASEGT. This CDR3 is built from 15 residues. In nucleotides, the CDR3 is TGTGCCAGCAGTTCCGGCCGGACAGGCTCCTACGAGCAGTACTTC. Translated: CASSSGRTGSYEQYF.

The V gene is TRBV28, the J gene TRBJ1-1; tentative D call: TRBD1 (6 bases). The CDR3 is 13 residues long. Trimming shortened V by 8 bases and J by 1 base, and 11 bases separated the two germline ends. Germline CDR1 and CDR2: MDHEN and SYDVKM. The CDR3 nucleotides read TGTGCCAGCGCAACAGGGTGGAACACTGAAGCTTTCTTT. Translation: CASATGWNTEAFF. The full variable domain, its missing parts supplied by reference TRBV28 and TRBJ1-1, is DVKVTQSSRYLVKRTGEKVFLECVQDMDHENMFWYRQDPGLGLRLIYFSYDVKMKEKGDIPEGYSVSREKKERFSLILESASTNQTSMYLCASATGWNTEAFFGQGTRLTVV.

This clone was detected once. The CDR3 spells CASWQRTRVTDTQYF. The CDR3 region has the DNA TGTGCCTCCTGGCAGAGGACTAGAGTCACAGATACGCAGTATTTT. This sequence joins TRBV28 and TRBJ2-3, with TRBD2 matching 7 bases. CDR3 length: 15 amino acids. From germline, CDR1 is MDHEN and CDR2 SYDVKM. V dropped 11 bases and J dropped 2; count of bases not matched to a gene: 13.

V is TRBV29-1 and J is TRBJ2-7; D may correspond to TRBD1 or TRBD2 (6 bases each). The CDR3 sequence is 14 residues long. Trimming cost V 6 bases and J 6 bases, with 21 bases left between them. Germline lookup yields CDR1 SQVTM and CDR2 ANQGSEA. For the CDR3, the DNA is TGCAGCGTCCGGGGGCAGCGCGTCGCGAGCGAGCAGTACTTC. This codes for CSVRGQRVASEQYF.

Worth noting for this clone: Other DNA sequences in this sample translate to the same CDR3. The rearrangement joins TRBV5-4 to TRBJ2-7; either TRBD1 or TRBD2 may fit D (5 bases each). The CDR3 is 15 residues long. The V and J ends lost 0 bases and 2 bases respectively, with 12 bases between them. Germline CDR1 reads SGHNT; CDR2 reads YYREEE (reference sequence). CDR3 in amino acids: CASSLAGGSTYEQYF. The DNA of the CDR3 is TGTGCCAGCAGCTTGGCTGGGGGATCGACCTACGAGCAGTACTTC.

The chain recombines TRBV28 with TRBJ1-2; possible D gene TRBD1, 5 bases. V lost 2 bases, J lost 8 bases, and 21 bases lay in between. This CDR3 comprises 16 residues. From germline, CDR1 is MDHEN and CDR2 SYDVKM. The CDR3 DNA sequence: TGTGCCAGCAGTTTAGGTCCGCGGGGCGCGATCGAGGGCTACACCTTC. It codes for CASSLGPRGAIEGYTF.

Comments on this clone: Within the sample, other DNA sequences also encode this same CDR3. The genes are TRBV6-5 and TRBJ1-6; no definite D call. V dropped 2 bases and J dropped 10 bases, with 6 bases sitting between them. CDR1 is MNHEY, CDR2 SVGAGI, per germline. This CDR3 spans 12 amino acids. The CDR3 loop reads CASSYSRSPLHF. CDR3 coding DNA: TGTGCCAGCAGTTACAGCAGGTCACCCCTCCACTTT.

The chain has TRBV7-9 and TRBJ1-4, with a possible D match to TRBD1 (5 bases). Between the trimmed V and J ends, which lost 3 bases and 1 base, there was a span of 18 bases. Germline V lookup: CDR1 SEHNR, CDR2 FQNEAQ (reference sequence). This CDR3 has 18 amino acids. The DNA for the CDR3 is TGTGCCAGCAGCTTCAGGGAGGCCAACCGGGGAACTAATGAAAAACTGTTTTTT. It encodes CASSFREANRGTNEKLFF.

As concerns this clone: The junction departs from germline at one end; a sequencing error may be responsible. The chain uses TRBV28 and TRBJ2-7; 8 bases line up with TRBD1. Germline CDR1 MDHEN, CDR2 SYDVKM. This CDR3 is 13 amino acids long. Here the CDR3 DNA reads TGTGCCACCCAGACGCAACTAAGACAGGGGTTCGACTTC. Amino acids: CATQTQLRQGFDF.